The present TCR beta chain was sequenced within a study of control samples from healthy donors and cancer patients. The repertoire was sequenced with immunoSEQ multiplex PCR; TCRdb's copy has only in-frame clones and lacks some. The data show roughly 140,000 clones, around nine tenths seen once. The CDR3 covers 12 residues. The germline CDR1 and CDR2 sequences are ENHRY and SYGVKD. V lost 11 bases and J 3 bases, leaving 14 bases between the germline ends. The material sequenced was blood. This clonotype was sampled from a man aged 25-40 years in good health. The rearrangement links TRBV10-3 to TRBJ2-7; D tentatively fits TRBD1 or TRBD2 (5 bases each). CDR3 bases: TGTGCCCACCGGGGCGCCAACTACGAGCAGTACTTC. Protein product: CAHRGANYEQYF.